These 12 T cell receptor beta chains originate from one sample sequenced in a study of T cells after yellow fever vaccination. TCRdb used MiXCR to reprocess the 5' RACE reads, holding one entry per CDR3 protein. Here the sample spans about 310,000 distinct CDR3 sequences, 3% to 4.5% being singletons. The sample in question was PBMCs, obtained on the day of the yellow fever booster vaccination. The source of these receptors is a man aged 18 to 29 who received the YFV17D yellow fever vaccine.

This clonotype was counted many times. This chain joins TRBV14 and TRBJ1-2; D remains ambiguous. Germline V gene sequence: CDR1 SGHDN, CDR2 FVKESK. The CDR3 length is 13 residues. Trimming shortened V by 4 bases and J by 4 bases, and 10 bases separated the two germline ends. The CDR3 coding sequence is TGTGCCAGCAGCCCCGGAAGCTCCTATGGCTACACCTTC. It codes for CASSPGSSYGYTF.

At least ten counts were recorded for this clonotype. The chain recombines TRBV4-3 with TRBJ1-1, with D possibly TRBD1 on 6 matching bases. This CDR3 spans 14 amino acids. Per the germline V gene, CDR1 is LGHNA and CDR2 is YSLEER. With 1 base removed from V and 3 bases from J, the gap between germline ends came to 9 bases. The CDR3 is CASSQGAGDTEAFF. For the CDR3, the DNA is TGCGCCAGCAGCCAAGGTGCAGGGGACACTGAAGCTTTCTTT.

The table lists this clonotype with many counts. The chain employs TRBV4-2 and TRBJ2-2; TRBD2 matches at 7 bases. V lost 2 bases, J lost 1 base, and 7 bases stayed unmatched. CDR1 and CDR2 from the germline V gene are LGHNA and YNFKEQ. The CDR3 contains 17 residues. CDR3 DNA: TGTGCCAGCAGCCAACCCCTGGGAGGGGAGAACACCGGGGAGCTGTTTTTT. Amino acid sequence: CASSQPLGGENTGELFF.

This clonotype appeared a few times. The chain combines TRBV4-1 with TRBJ2-3; D is unresolved. The CDR3 is 14 amino acids. V lost 1 base, J lost 6 bases, and 11 bases lay in between. The germline V gene encodes CDR1 MGHRA and CDR2 YSYEKL. CDR3: CASSQVRTSDTQYF. Written as DNA, the CDR3 is TGCGCCAGCAGCCAAGTTAGGACGTCCGATACGCAGTATTTT.

This clonotype was observed many times. The rearrangement uses TRBV12-3 or TRBV12-4 and TRBJ2-1; the D is unclear. V was clipped by 6 bases and J by 4 bases, with 10 bases between them. This CDR3 has 13 amino acids. CDR3 protein: CASSTSRYNEQFF. DNA of the CDR3: TGTGCCAGCAGCACTTCTAGATACAATGAGCAGTTCTTC.

This rearrangement joins TRBV27 to TRBJ1-5; weak D call: TRBD1 (5 bases). V gave up 2 bases and J gave up 11 bases, with 7 bases separating them. CDR3 length: 11 amino acids. Germline assignment: CDR1 MNHEY and CDR2 SMNVEV (reference sequence). The DNA for the CDR3 is TGTGCCAGCAGTTTAGGGGGGTCCCAGCATTTT. Amino acid sequence: CASSLGGSQHF.

This clonotype was observed many times. The chain couples TRBV5-5 to TRBJ2-7; TRBD2 agrees at 10 bases. The V and J ends lost 0 bases and 3 bases, in that order; junction bases with no gene match: 6. The CDR3 is 16 residues long. The germline V gene encodes CDR1 SGHKS and CDR2 YYEKEE (reference sequence). The CDR3 sequence: CASSLASGLAIYEQYF. The CDR3 coding sequence is TGTGCCAGCAGCTTGGCCTCGGGACTAGCGATCTACGAGCAGTACTTC.

This clonotype was seen repeatedly, ten times or more. The genes are TRBV5-1 and TRBJ2-5, with D unresolved. Looked up from germline, CDR1 is SGHRS and CDR2 is YFSETQ. Trimming left V 4 bases short and J 2 bases short, with 12 bases between. The CDR3 is 14 residues long. The CDR3 sequence: CASSPGMGQETQYF. DNA of the CDR3: TGCGCCAGCAGCCCGGGCATGGGACAAGAGACCCAGTACTTC.

This clonotype has only a few counts. J is TRBJ1-1 and V is TRBV12-3 or TRBV12-4; possible D gene TRBD1, 5 bases. The V end was cut by 2 bases, the J end by 7 bases, with 8 bases between. The CDR3 sequence is 12 residues long. CDR3 in amino acids: CASSLMGHEAFF. The CDR3 region has the DNA TGTGCCAGCAGTTTAATGGGGCATGAAGCTTTCTTT.

The rearrangement uses TRBV20-1 and TRBJ2-4, with 9 bases identical to TRBD1. This CDR3 comprises 15 residues. The ends lost 1 base at V and 0 bases at J; junction bases unmatched: 1. Germline V gives CDR1 DFQATT, CDR2 SNEGSKA (reference sequence). The CDR3 here is CSARGDRVAKNIQYF. The CDR3 DNA follows: TGCAGTGCTAGAGGGGACAGGGTAGCCAAAAACATTCAGTACTTC.

The rearrangement links TRBV3-1 to TRBJ2-3; a possible D gene is TRBD1 (5 bases). Germline V gives CDR1 LGHDT, CDR2 YNNKEL (reference sequence). The CDR3 length is 13 residues. V was shortened by 1 base and J by 3 bases, with 5 bases between the two germline ends. The CDR3 DNA sequence: TGTGCCAGCAGCCAAGGACAGACAGATACGCAGTATTTT. Translated: CASSQGQTDTQYF.

This clonotype has at least ten counts. The J gene is TRBJ2-3, the V gene TRBV6-6; D possibly corresponds to TRBD1 (6 bases). The CDR3 length is 15 residues. From germline, CDR1 is MNHNY and CDR2 SVGAGI (reference sequence). Trimming removed 6 bases at V and 0 bases at J, with 13 bases between. CDR3 sequence reads: CASRTTGASTDTQYF. CDR3 sequence (DNA): TGTGCCAGCAGGACGACAGGAGCTAGCACAGATACGCAGTATTTT.